This T cell receptor (beta chain) was profiled in a study of shared clonotypes between healthy human individuals. On this clone itself: The antigen remains undetermined.

In replicate PCRs of sorted subsets, approximately 200 ng DNA, about 30,000 T cell genomes, was used. Assay used: immunoSEQ multiplex PCR; TCRdb lists only in-frame clones, some missing. The sample includes around 1,100,000 clones, around 77% seen only once; the top ten take approximately 0.95%. General observations from the study: The sole specimen, blood, was sampled, and tissue repertoires likely differ.

Germline CDR1 and CDR2: GTSNPN and SVGIG (reference sequence). The ends were cut back, 0 bases at V and 5 bases at J, with 16 bases in the middle. The CDR3 totals 15 residues. The specimen was memory CD4+ T cells from PBMCs. Subset described: CD45RA-negative fraction. This clonotype was sampled from a man aged 18-30 years in good health. Some clones in this sample may be carry-over from other donors' samples. This chain links TRBV30 with TRBJ2-5; D is unresolved. For the CDR3, the DNA is TGTGCCTGGAGTGTACAGTTTGGGATTGGGGAGACCCAGTACTTC. Encoded protein: CAWSVQFGIGETQYF.